The sequence of this T cell receptor beta chain was determined in a study of T cell changes during pregnancy in multiple sclerosis. Method: immunoSEQ multiplex PCR; TCRdb's copy keeps in-frame clones and lacks some. The sample records 60,000 to 75,000 clones, 93% being singletons. V shed 7 bases, J shed 8 bases, and the junction held 7 bases outside the gene matches. The length of the CDR3 is 14 residues. Per germline, CDR1 SQVTM and CDR2 ANQGSEA. The chain carries TRBV29-1 and TRBJ2-1; 14 bases line up with TRBD2. The sequences come from CD8+ T cells from peripheral blood mononuclear cells, collected in the second trimester of pregnancy. This clonotype was sampled from a female donor with multiple sclerosis, enrolled in a pregnancy study. The CDR3 protein is CSAAGTSGSDEQFF. The DNA for the CDR3 is TGCAGCGCTGCCGGGACTAGCGGGAGTGATGAGCAGTTCTTC.